These 11 T cell receptor beta chains were all obtained from the same sample, sequenced in a study of CD8+CD57+ T cells in acquired aplastic anemia. TCR beta VDJ and CDR3 were profiled, and genomic DNA was the template. Each CDR3 protein gets one entry after TCRdb re-called the reads with MiXCR. The sample holds roughly 420,000 distinct CDR3 sequences, approximately 70% seen once. The sample comprised sorted CD4+, CD8+, or CD8+CD57+ T cells (not recorded which) from PBMCs. The source is a human donor in good health, serving as a control.

The chain uses TRBV29-1 and TRBJ1-1; 9 bases agree with TRBD1. The V gene's germline CDR1 is SQVTM and CDR2 ANQGSEA. The CDR3 runs 13 residues. The V gene end was trimmed by 7 bases and the J gene end by 3 bases; junction bases not matched to a gene: 6. This chain's CDR3 is CSDGTGRDTEAFF. CDR3 DNA: TGCAGCGACGGGACAGGGAGGGACACTGAAGCTTTCTTT.

This clonotype showed up many times. The CDR3 DNA is TGTGCCAGCAGCTCAACAGGGTATTACACTGAAGCTTTCTTT. It specifies CASSSTGYYTEAFF. The chain carries TRBV5-8 and TRBJ1-1; D perhaps matches TRBD1 (6 bases). Trimming took 3 bases from V and 3 from J, leaving 12 bases between them. The CDR3 is 14 amino acids. Germline lookup yields CDR1 SGHTS and CDR2 YDEGEE.

This sequence joins TRBV12-3 or TRBV12-4 and TRBJ2-5; TRBD2 is a possible D gene (6 bases). The V end was cut by 3 bases, the J end by 2 bases, with 16 bases between. The CDR3 contains 16 residues. The DNA for the CDR3 is TGTGCCAGCAGTTTTCTCGGCGGGGAGAATCAAGAGACCCAGTACTTC. This translates into CASSFLGGENQETQYF.

Details on this clonotype: The conserved closing phenylalanine or tryptophan is absent in this CDR3, likely reflecting a read error. Because the CDR3's place on the DNA is in doubt, the DNA is left out and the CDR3 is given as listed by TCRdb. The chain joins TRBV7-2 to TRBJ2-7; the table gives TRBD2 as D, unverified against the DNA. The germline V gene encodes CDR1 SGHTA and CDR2 FQGNSA. With termini counted, the CDR3 has 13 amino acids. CDR3: CATVPARVGAFLG.

The genes are TRBV5-1 and TRBJ1-1, with 7 bases lining up with TRBD1. This CDR3 comprises 17 residues. The V and J ends lost 4 bases and 0 bases, in that order; junction bases with no gene match: 12. Germline V gives CDR1 SGHRS, CDR2 YFSETQ. The CDR3 sequence: CASSLRETGRMNTEAFF. The CDR3 coding sequence is TGCGCCAGCAGCCTGAGAGAGACAGGGCGGATGAACACTGAAGCTTTCTTT.

The chain links TRBV7-2 to TRBJ1-2; a possible D gene is TRBD1 (5 bases). This CDR3 has 17 amino acids. The germline V gene encodes CDR1 SGHTA and CDR2 FQGNSA. V lost 1 base to trimming and J lost 4 bases, with 19 bases between them. The CDR3 nucleotides read TGTGCCAGCAGCTTAGTGGTAGGGCAGGGTAGTCTCTATGGCTACACCTTC. As protein: CASSLVVGQGSLYGYTF. Drawing the rest from reference TRBV7-2 and TRBJ1-2, the complete variable domain is GAGVSQSPSNKVTEKGKDVELRCDPISGHTALYWYRQSLGQGLEFLIYFQGNSAPDKSGLPSDRFSAERTGGSVSTLTIQRTQQEDSAVYLCASSLVVGQGSLYGYTFGSGTRLTVV.

A word on this clonotype: Here the CDR3 omits its conserved ending phenylalanine or tryptophan, so a read error is the likely source. It is unclear where the CDR3 begins or ends on the DNA, so no DNA is shown, and the CDR3 is as TCRdb lists it. CDR3 amino acids: CASSLGYTFGS. The V call is TRBV7-2, the J call TRBJ2-7. CDR1 is SGHTA, CDR2 FQGNSA, per germline. The CDR3 totals 11 residues, both ends included.

This clonotype was found many times. V gene TRBV16 combines with J gene TRBJ2-7; D gene uncertain. Germline V gives CDR1 KGHSY, CDR2 FQNENV. The CDR3 covers 17 residues. Trimming removed 0 bases from V and 3 bases from J, with 18 bases in between. The CDR3 loop reads CASSQSTGDPWVYEQYF. In DNA form, the CDR3 reads TGTGCCAGCAGCCAATCTACCGGCGATCCGTGGGTCTACGAGCAGTACTTC.

This clonotype was picked up many times. This sequence joins TRBV9 and TRBJ2-3, with 11 bases identical to TRBD2. The J segment lost 6 bases and the V segment lost 7 bases, leaving 4 bases of the junction unmatched. The CDR3 covers 13 residues. Germline-derived CDR1 and CDR2 are SGDLS and YYNGEE. CDR3 nucleotide sequence: TGTGCCAGCCAACTAGCGGGGGTCGATACGCAGTATTTT. It is translated as CASQLAGVDTQYF.

V is TRBV6-2 or TRBV6-3 and J is TRBJ2-5; 7 bases match TRBD2. The CDR3 sequence is 14 residues long. Germline CDR1 MNHEY, CDR2 SVGEGT. V shed 9 bases and J 7 bases; nucleotides not matched to a gene: 14. CDR3 amino acids: CASGIGPGGGTQYF. The DNA of the CDR3 is TGTGCCAGTGGTATTGGTCCTGGGGGGGGGACCCAGTACTTC.

This clonotype was detected ten times or more. The chain combines TRBV12-3 or TRBV12-4 with TRBJ2-5, with 7 bases aligning to TRBD2. Unmatched junction bases numbered 5, after V lost 3 bases and J lost 1 base. The CDR3 has 15 amino acids. In DNA form, the CDR3 reads TGTGCCAGCAGTTTCGGGGGAGGGCCCCAAGAGACCCAGTACTTC. It encodes CASSFGGGPQETQYF.